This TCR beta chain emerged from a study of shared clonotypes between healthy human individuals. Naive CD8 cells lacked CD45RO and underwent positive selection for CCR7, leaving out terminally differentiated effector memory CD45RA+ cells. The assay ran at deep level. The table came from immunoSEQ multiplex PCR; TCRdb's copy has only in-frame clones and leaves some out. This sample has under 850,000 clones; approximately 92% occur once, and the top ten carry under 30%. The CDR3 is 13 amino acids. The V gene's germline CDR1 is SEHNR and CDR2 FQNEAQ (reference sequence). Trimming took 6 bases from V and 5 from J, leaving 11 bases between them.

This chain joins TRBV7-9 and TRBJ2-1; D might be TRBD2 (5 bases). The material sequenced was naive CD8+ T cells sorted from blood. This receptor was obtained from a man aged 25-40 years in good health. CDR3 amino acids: CASSPSSNNEQFF. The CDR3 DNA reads TGTGCCAGCAGTCCTAGCAGCAACAATGAGCAGTTCTTC.